The clone carrying this TCR beta chain has only one observation. The data derive from a study of T cell changes during pregnancy in multiple sclerosis. The data were produced by immunoSEQ multiplex PCR, yet TCRdb's version contains in-frame clones alone and is incomplete. The sample includes tens of thousands of clones, more than 85% seen only once; the top ten take approximately 2.2%. The CDR3 is 15 residues long. CDR1 and CDR2 from the germline V gene are SGHTA and FQGNSA. Trimming at V came to 5 bases and at J to 4 bases, leaving 5 bases not matched to a gene. The sample here was peripheral blood, taken in the third trimester of pregnancy. The chain employs TRBV7-2 and TRBJ2-3, with 11 bases fitting TRBD1. This TCR was recovered from a female donor with multiple sclerosis, enrolled in a pregnancy study. The DNA of the CDR3 is TGTGCCAGCAGCCGGGACAGGGGGGGGGCAGATACGCAGTATTTT. Encoded protein: CASSRDRGGADTQYF.